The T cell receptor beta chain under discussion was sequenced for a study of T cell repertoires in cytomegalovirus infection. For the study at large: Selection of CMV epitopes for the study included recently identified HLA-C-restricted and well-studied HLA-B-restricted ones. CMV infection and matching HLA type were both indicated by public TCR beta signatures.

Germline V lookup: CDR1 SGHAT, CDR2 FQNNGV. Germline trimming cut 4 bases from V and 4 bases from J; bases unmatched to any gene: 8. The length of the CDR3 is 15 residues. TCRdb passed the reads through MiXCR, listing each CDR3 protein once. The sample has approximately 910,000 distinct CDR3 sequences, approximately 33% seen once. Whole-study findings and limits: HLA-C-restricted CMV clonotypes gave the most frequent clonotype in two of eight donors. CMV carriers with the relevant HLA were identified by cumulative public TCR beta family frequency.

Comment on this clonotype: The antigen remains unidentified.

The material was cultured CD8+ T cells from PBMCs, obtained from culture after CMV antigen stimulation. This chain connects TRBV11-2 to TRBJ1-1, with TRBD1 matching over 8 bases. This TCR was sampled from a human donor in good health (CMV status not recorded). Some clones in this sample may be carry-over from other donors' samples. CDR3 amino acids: CASSSPTGVGTEAFF. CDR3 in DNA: TGTGCCAGCAGCTCCCCGACAGGGGTAGGCACTGAAGCTTTCTTT.